This is a list of T cell receptor beta chains from one sample in a study of glioma-infiltrating T cells. TCRdb re-analysed the multiplex PCR reads in MiXCR, keeping a single row per CDR3 protein. The table lists fewer than 200,000 distinct CDR3 sequences, about 32% of them singletons. The specimen was glioma tissue, nonneoplastic brain tissue, or PBMCs (not recorded which). Every receptor here comes from a human donor with low-grade glioma or glioblastoma, undergoing nonglioma brain surgery, or in good health (not recorded which). CDR3s include the opening cysteine and the closing phenylalanine or tryptophan. The D gene is left open where the match is weak. Rows give clone size only sometimes, using once, few, many, or a class for an expanded clone.

CDR3nt | CDR3aa | d_gene | len | v_gene | abundance | j_gene
TGTGCCAGCAGCCCACCGGGACAGGGTTTAGAGCAGTTCTTC | CASSPPGQGLEQFF | TRBD1 | 14 | TRBV7-9 | few | TRBJ2-1
TGTGCCAGCGGCATAGCGGGATGGAACGAGCAGTACTTC | CASGIAGWNEQYF | TRBD2 | 13 | TRBV7-9 | . | TRBJ2-7
TGCCCCAGCAGCGGCGACAGGCTCGAGCAGTACTTC | CPSSGDRLEQYF | . | 12 | TRBV5-1 | . | TRBJ2-7
TGTGCCAGCAGTCTGAGCCTCTCCTATAATTCACCCCTCCACTTT | CASSLSLSYNSPLHF | . | 15 | TRBV12-3/TRBV12-4 | few | TRBJ1-6
TGCAGTGCTAGCGGCGGACAGGGGGTAGTCTATGGCTACACCTTC | CSASGGQGVVYGYTF | TRBD1 | 15 | TRBV20-1 | . | TRBJ1-2
TGTGCCAGCAGTGGGGCCGGGACGGACAGCTACACCTTC | CASSGAGTDSYTF | . | 13 | TRBV6-4 | many | TRBJ1-2
TGCAGTGCTAGGATCGGACCCTACGAGCAGTACTTC | CSARIGPYEQYF | . | 12 | TRBV20-1 | many | TRBJ2-7
TGTGCCAGCAGCCCCCAGCACGACACCATATATTTT | CASSPQHDTIYF | . | 12 | TRBV7-9 | . | TRBJ1-3
TGTGCCACCAGTGGGACGGCTCCTAGCACAGATACGCAGTATTTT | CATSGTAPSTDTQYF | . | 15 | TRBV24-1 | many | TRBJ2-3
TGTGCCAGCACCCCGACTAGCGGGAGGTATGGTGATGAGCAGTTCTTC | CASTPTSGRYGDEQFF | TRBD2 | 16 | TRBV2 | many | TRBJ2-1
TGTGCCAGCAGTCCCCGGGACAGGGAAGGCCTAATGAAGCCCCAGCATTTT | CASSPRDREGLMKPQHF | TRBD1 | 17 | TRBV6-2/TRBV6-3 | many | TRBJ1-5
TGCAGCGTTGCTGCTGGGACCCCAGGCCTAAATGAGCAGTTCTTC | CSVAAGTPGLNEQFF | . | 15 | TRBV29-1 | . | TRBJ2-1
TGTGCCAGCAGCTTTCTTGGGGGAGAGGTTCAAGAGACCCAGTACTTC | CASSFLGGEVQETQYF | . | 16 | TRBV7-7 | . | TRBJ2-5
TGCAGTGCTGTGGGACAGGGGGTATATGGCTACACCTTC | CSAVGQGVYGYTF | TRBD1 | 13 | TRBV20-1 | many | TRBJ1-2
TGTGCCAGCAGCTTAGTCGGGGGGGATATGGATACGCAGTATTTT | CASSLVGGDMDTQYF | TRBD2 | 15 | TRBV7-6 | many | TRBJ2-3
TGCAGTGCTAGAGACTCTCGGGGCTGGCCCCTGATCGCAGATACGCAGTATTTT | CSARDSRGWPLIADTQYF | . | 18 | TRBV20-1 | many | TRBJ2-3
TGTGCCAGCAGTTTCGCCGGGACTAGCGGGTGGGACTCGAGTTACAAGCAGTACTTC | CASSFAGTSGWDSSYKQYF | TRBD2 | 19 | TRBV27 | . | TRBJ2-7
TGCGCCAGCAGTCAACGGGCCAGTTTCCAAGAGACCCAGTACTTC | CASSQRASFQETQYF | . | 15 | TRBV5-1 | few | TRBJ2-5
TGCAGCGTTGATCGGGACCACAGGGGAAACACTGAAGCTTTCTTT | CSVDRDHRGNTEAFF | TRBD1 | 15 | TRBV29-1 | many | TRBJ1-1
TGTGCCAGCTCACTCGTGGGGCAGGGAAGTTACGAGCAGTACTTC | CASSLVGQGSYEQYF | . | 15 | TRBV18 | many | TRBJ2-7
TGTGCCAGCATCGTAGATAGCGGATATAATTCACCCCTCCACTTT | CASIVDSGYNSPLHF | . | 15 | TRBV9 | . | TRBJ1-6
TGTGCCAGCAGTATCTCGGAGGGGGAAGGGACCCAGTACTTC | CASSISEGEGTQYF | . | 14 | TRBV6-5 | . | TRBJ2-5
TGTGCCAGCAGCCAAGATCCCACAGATACGCAGTATTTT | CASSQDPTDTQYF | . | 13 | TRBV3-1 | many | TRBJ2-3
TGTGCCAGCAGCTTAGCGGTGGGGCTAGCGGCCTTCTCCGGGGAGCTGTTTTTT | CASSLAVGLAAFSGELFF | TRBD2 | 18 | TRBV7-6 | few | TRBJ2-2
TGTGTTCCGGGACTAGCGTTCGGCGAGCAGTACTTC | CVPGLAFGEQYF | TRBD2 | 12 | TRBV28 | . | TRBJ2-7
TGTGCCAGCGCCCTGGGGCCCGGGACAGGGTATGGCGAGCAGTTCTTC | CASALGPGTGYGEQFF | TRBD1 | 16 | TRBV6-1 | . | TRBJ2-1
TGTGCCACCCTAGACAGGGGGATAACAGATACGCAGTATTTT | CATLDRGITDTQYF | TRBD1 | 14 | TRBV6-1 | many | TRBJ2-3
TGTGCCAGCAGTTACCCTAGGGGCGATACGCAGTATTTT | CASSYPRGDTQYF | . | 13 | TRBV6-2/TRBV6-3 | many | TRBJ2-3
TGTGCCAGCAGTGAACAGCTCCAAGAGACCCAGTACTTC | CASSEQLQETQYF | . | 13 | TRBV2 | . | TRBJ2-5
TGTGCCATCAGTGACCATAGCGGGAGCACAGATACGCAGTATTTT | CAISDHSGSTDTQYF | TRBD2 | 15 | TRBV10-3 | many | TRBJ2-3
TGTGCCAGCAGTTACGGGCCACAAAGCTCCTACAATGAGCAGTTCTTC | CASSYGPQSSYNEQFF | . | 16 | TRBV6-5 | . | TRBJ2-1
TGCAGTGCTAGAGATGGGACAGGGGCTACTGAAGCTTTCTTT | CSARDGTGATEAFF | TRBD1 | 14 | TRBV20-1 | many | TRBJ1-1
TGTGCCAGCAGCTTGGGACAGGGTGGCGATGAAGCTTTCTTT | CASSLGQGGDEAFF | TRBD1 | 14 | TRBV7-3 | . | TRBJ1-1
TGCAGTGCTAGAAGGGAGGGCCGAGCAGATACGCAGTATTTT | CSARREGRADTQYF | TRBD2 | 14 | TRBV20-1 | many | TRBJ2-3
TGTGCCAGCAGTGGATGGGTACAAGAGACCCAGTACTTC | CASSGWVQETQYF | . | 13 | TRBV25-1 | many | TRBJ2-5
TGTGCCAGCAGCCGCAACAGGGGAAACACTGAAGCTTTCTTT | CASSRNRGNTEAFF | TRBD1 | 14 | TRBV7-2 | many | TRBJ1-1
TGCGCCAGCAGCATCGGGACAGACGCAACCGAGCAGTACTTC | CASSIGTDATEQYF | TRBD1 | 14 | TRBV5-1 | . | TRBJ2-7
TGTGCCAGTAGTATAGATGGAGCGGTCTCCCCCTACGAGCAGTACTTC | CASSIDGAVSPYEQYF | . | 16 | TRBV19 | . | TRBJ2-7
TGTGCCAGCAGCCAGGGAGGTGCCTACGAGCAGTACTTC | CASSQGGAYEQYF | . | 13 | TRBV4-2 | few | TRBJ2-7
TGTGCCAGCAGTGGACTATTGAGCACAGATACGCAGTATTTT | CASSGLLSTDTQYF | . | 14 | TRBV2 | many | TRBJ2-3
TGTGCCAGCAGTGGTTGGGCTGGGGCCAACGTCCTGACTTTC | CASSGWAGANVLTF | . | 14 | TRBV2 | few | TRBJ2-6
TGCAGTGCTGTTGGACTAGCGGGGAACGCCGGGGAGCCGTTTTTT | CSAVGLAGNAGEPFF | TRBD2 | 15 | TRBV20-1 | . | TRBJ2-2
TGCGCCAGCAGCTTGTTGCTAGCGGGAGGAAACGAGCAGTACTTC | CASSLLLAGGNEQYF | TRBD2 | 15 | TRBV5-1 | many | TRBJ2-7
TGTGCCAGCAGTGACCCGGGGATGGCTGGAAACACCATATATTTT | CASSDPGMAGNTIYF | . | 15 | TRBV6-1 | many | TRBJ1-3
TGCAGTGCTGGAGATATGTTCCAGTCGGGGCCCATGAACACTGAAGCTTTATTT | CSAGDMFQSGPMNTEALF | . | 18 | TRBV20-1 | . | TRBJ1-1
TGTGCCAGCAGCCCCGGAAGGGGTAAGGACACAGATACGCAGTATTTT | CASSPGRGKDTDTQYF | . | 16 | TRBV28 | many | TRBJ2-3
TGTGCCAGCAGTTATGACAGCTACAATGAGCAGTTCTTC | CASSYDSYNEQFF | . | 13 | TRBV6-1 | many | TRBJ2-1
TGTGCCAGCAGCCCCCATGGGACAGACAATGAGCAGTTCTTC | CASSPHGTDNEQFF | TRBD1 | 14 | TRBV7-9 | many | TRBJ2-1
TGTGCCAGCAGCCCACTAGCCACGGATCGAGATACCCAGTACTTC | CASSPLATDRDTQYF | . | 15 | TRBV27 | . | TRBJ2-5
TGTGCCACCAGCAGAGGGCAGGGGAACACCTACGAGCAGTACTTC | CATSRGQGNTYEQYF | . | 15 | TRBV15 | . | TRBJ2-7
TGTGCCAGCAGCTTAGGGGCGAGGCCCCAAGAGACCCAGTACTTC | CASSLGARPQETQYF | . | 15 | TRBV5-4 | . | TRBJ2-5
TGCAGCGCATCCCGGGACAGGGTCACTGAAGCTTTCTTT | CSASRDRVTEAFF | TRBD1 | 13 | TRBV29-1 | many | TRBJ1-1
TGTGCCAGCAGGGGGACTCTTTCATGGGAGACCCAGTACTTC | CASRGTLSWETQYF | . | 14 | TRBV6-2/TRBV6-3 | many | TRBJ2-5
TGTGCCACCAGTGACGGGGACAGCTACGAGCAGTACTTC | CATSDGDSYEQYF | TRBD1 | 13 | TRBV24-1 | many | TRBJ2-7
TGTGCCATCAGTGACCGACAGGGAGGGCTAGGGGGCAATCAGCCCAAGCATTTT | CAISDRQGGLGGNQPKHF | TRBD1 | 18 | TRBV10-3 | . | TRBJ1-5
TGTGCCAGCAGGACCGGGACAGGGCTTGAAAAACTGTTTTTT | CASRTGTGLEKLFF | TRBD1 | 14 | TRBV7-2 | . | TRBJ1-4
TGCAGCGTTGCGACAGGGCTTGGCTCACCCCTCCACTTT | CSVATGLGSPLHF | TRBD1 | 13 | TRBV29-1 | many | TRBJ1-6